These 12 T cell receptor beta chains were sequenced from one sample in a study of cytomegalovirus exposure and HLA in healthy donors. The repertoire was sequenced with immunoSEQ multiplex PCR; TCRdb's copy has only in-frame clones and lacks some. The data hold roughly 56,000 clones, with approximately 93% observed a single time. Material for sequencing was PBMCs. These receptors were taken from a woman under 30 in good health and CMV-seropositive.

V and J are TRBV19 and TRBJ2-5; 8 nucleotides match TRBD2. Per germline, CDR1 LNHDA and CDR2 SQIVND (reference sequence). V shed 4 bases and J 5 bases; nucleotides not matched to a gene: 18. The CDR3 contains 18 residues. CDR3 DNA sequence: TGTGCCAGTAGTAGACCCACTTGGAGCGGGGGTTGGCGGGAGACCCAGTACTTC. The encoded protein is CASSRPTWSGGWRETQYF.

The rearrangement links TRBV28 to TRBJ2-7; 7 nucleotides agree with TRBD2. The CDR3 extends over 14 amino acids. In germline, CDR1 is MDHEN, CDR2 SYDVKM. With V trimmed by 8 bases and J by 3 bases, 10 bases remained unmatched. In DNA form, the CDR3 reads TGTGCCAGCTCATACGGCCGCGGGGGCTACGAGCAGTACTTC. Translated, it gives CASSYGRGGYEQYF.

This clone was counted between two and nine times. The genes are TRBV6-4 and TRBJ2-3, with 9 bases fitting TRBD2. V trimming: 4 bases; J trimming: 1 base; junction bases outside the gene matches: 3. In germline, CDR1 is MRHNA, CDR2 SNTAGT. The CDR3 length is 15 residues. CDR3 DNA sequence: TGTGCCAGCAGTGCCTCTAGCGGGGGCACAGATACGCAGTATTTT. The encoded protein is CASSASSGGTDTQYF.

This chain joins TRBV27 and TRBJ2-1; 8 bases map to TRBD1. Germline V gene data show CDR1 as MNHEY and CDR2 as SMNVEV (reference sequence). The V and J ends lost 2 bases and 8 bases, in that order; junction bases with no gene match: 8. This CDR3 has 15 amino acids. CDR3 nucleotides: TGTGCCAGCAGTTTAGTCGGACAGGGAAAATATGAGCAGTTCTTC. Its translation: CASSLVGQGKYEQFF.

The genes are TRBV9 and TRBJ2-5, with D possibly TRBD1 on 5 matching bases. The CDR3 extends over 16 amino acids. From germline, CDR1 is SGDLS and CDR2 YYNGEE. V lost 0 bases, J lost 1 base, and 13 bases lay in between. CDR3 in amino acids: CASSVGGAVLQETQYF. The CDR3 DNA sequence: TGTGCCAGCAGCGTAGGTGGGGCAGTCCTCCAAGAGACCCAGTACTTC.

V is TRBV5-4 and J is TRBJ2-3; TRBD1 aligns across 11 bases. This CDR3 has 18 amino acids. The ends lost 4 bases at V and 3 bases at J; junction bases unmatched: 13. Looked up from germline, CDR1 is SGHNT and CDR2 is YYREEE (reference sequence). Written as DNA, the CDR3 is TGTGCCAGCAGCAGAGGGACAGGGGGTAGTCGGTCGACAGATACGCAGTATTTT. It yields the protein CASSRGTGGSRSTDTQYF.

This chain uses TRBV7-2 with TRBJ1-2, with D possibly TRBD1 on 6 matching bases. The CDR3 extends over 13 amino acids. V was pared by 6 bases and J by 2 bases, with 10 bases between. Germline V CDR1 and CDR2: SGHTA, FQGNSA. The CDR3 loop reads CASSFTGNYGYTF. CDR3 sequence (DNA): TGTGCCAGCAGTTTTACAGGGAACTATGGCTACACCTTC.

The count of this clone is one. V is TRBV6-6 and J is TRBJ2-2; 7 positions agree with TRBD1. From germline, CDR1 is MNHNY and CDR2 SVGAGI (reference sequence). The CDR3 runs to 15 residues. V shed 2 bases, J shed 3 bases, and the junction held 3 bases outside the gene matches. The CDR3 is CASSYRDSHTGELFF. CDR3 nucleotides: TGTGCCAGCAGTTACCGGGACAGCCACACCGGGGAGCTGTTTTTT.

CDR3 DNA: TGTGCCAGCAGCTTAACAGGTCAGGGCATTCAGTACTTC. Translating it yields CASSLTGQGIQYF. The V and J genes are TRBV7-9 and TRBJ2-4; D is perhaps TRBD1 (5 bases). The V gene lost 2 bases and the J gene lost 9 bases, with 11 bases spanning the gap. Germline CDR1 SEHNR, CDR2 FQNEAQ (reference sequence). This CDR3 is 13 amino acids long.

The chain is built from TRBV6-1 and TRBJ2-7, with 11 positions matching TRBD1. V lost 8 bases, J lost 3 bases, and 3 bases stayed unmatched. Germline V gives CDR1 MNHNS, CDR2 SASEGT. CDR3 length: 13 amino acids. As DNA, the CDR3 is TGTGCCAGCGGCGGGACAGGGGGCTACGAGCAGTACTTC. Protein sequence: CASGGTGGYEQYF.

About this clone: The limits of the CDR3 on the DNA are not certain, so only TCRdb's listed CDR3 is given. The V call is TRBV19, the J call TRBJ1-4; the table's TRBD1 call for D was not verified on the DNA. Germline V lookup: CDR1 LNHDA, CDR2 SQIVND (reference sequence). The CDR3 is made up of 16 amino acids, end residues included. The CDR3 loop is CASTTSGRTGNEKLFF.

The chain employs TRBV7-8 and TRBJ1-5; TRBD1 aligns across 7 bases. After removal of 4 bases from V and 6 bases from J, the junction contained 9 bases not matched to a gene. Germline loops: CDR1 SGHVS, CDR2 FQNEAQ. The CDR3 contains 15 residues. As DNA, the CDR3 is TGTGCCAGCAGCTCCGGGCTCCAGGGGGTTCAGCCCCAGCATTTT. Its protein product is CASSSGLQGVQPQHF.